The T cell receptor beta chain described here comes from a study of Ad26.COV2.S vaccination and SARS-CoV-2 variants. As for the study in general: Once or twice, 56 days apart, Ad26.COV2.S was delivered intramuscularly.

Trimming stripped 5 bases from V and 2 bases from J, with 9 bases between. The CDR3 length is 13 residues. Libraries were prepared by immunoSEQ multiplex PCR; TCRdb keeps only in-frame clonotypes and omits some of them. The top ten clones hold around 7.4% of a sample with hundreds of thousands of clones, roughly 80% of them seen once. Overall study results and limits: In TCR breadth and depth analyses, total T cell responses may have been underestimated.

Turning to this clone: What it binds is unknown.

As to treatment: about 20 received Ad26.COV2.S at low or high dose, single or two shots; several received placebo; per-sample allocation not given. Sample collection was performed on day 63 after the first vaccine or placebo injection. The rearrangement links TRBV12-3 or TRBV12-4 to TRBJ1-1; possible D gene TRBD1, 5 bases. Sequences were derived from peripheral blood, sampled in a trial of Ad26.COV2.S vaccine versus placebo. The origin of this receptor is a person aged 18 to 65 who received the Ad26.COV2.S COVID-19 vaccine or a placebo. The CDR3 reads CASSMTENTEAFF. CDR3 sequence (DNA): TGTGCCAGCAGTATGACAGAAAACACTGAAGCTTTCTTT.